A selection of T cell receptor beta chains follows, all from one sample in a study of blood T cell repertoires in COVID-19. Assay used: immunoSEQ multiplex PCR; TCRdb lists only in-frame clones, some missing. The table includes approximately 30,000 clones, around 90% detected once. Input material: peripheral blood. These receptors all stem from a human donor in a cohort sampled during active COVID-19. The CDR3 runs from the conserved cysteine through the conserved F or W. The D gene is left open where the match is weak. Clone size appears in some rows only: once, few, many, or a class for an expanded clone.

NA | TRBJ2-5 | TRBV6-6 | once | TGTGCCAGCAGAGGGGGACGGTTGCAAGAGACCCAGTACTTC | CASRGGRLQETQYF
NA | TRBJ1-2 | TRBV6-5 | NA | TGTGCCAGCAGCCTTTCAGGGGTCCCCGAGGGGGGCTACACCTTC | CASSLSGVPEGGYTF
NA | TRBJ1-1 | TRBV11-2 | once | TGTGCCAGCAGCTTTCAGGGAAGCACTGAAGCTTTCTTT | CASSFQGSTEAFF
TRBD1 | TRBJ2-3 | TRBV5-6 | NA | TGTGCCAGCAGCTCCCTCGGGACAGGGAGGGTGGATACGCAGTATTTT | CASSSLGTGRVDTQYF
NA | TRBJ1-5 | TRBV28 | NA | TGTGCCAGCAAGGACACAGGACCTGGGTCCCAGCATTTT | CASKDTGPGSQHF
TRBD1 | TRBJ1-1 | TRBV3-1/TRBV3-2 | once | TGTGCCAGCAGGCCGACAGGGTTCGGGTCTGGGGCTGAAGCTTTCTTT | CASRPTGFGSGAEAFF
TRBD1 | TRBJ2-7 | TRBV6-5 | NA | TGTGCCAGCAGTTACGACAGGGGAGGCCACGAGCAGTACTTC | CASSYDRGGHEQYF
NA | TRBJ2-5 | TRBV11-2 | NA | TGTGCCAGCAGCTCCGACAGGTGGGAGACCCAGTACTTC | CASSSDRWETQYF
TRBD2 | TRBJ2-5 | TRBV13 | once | TGTGCCAGCAGCCCCGTCGGACTAGCGGGATTCCAAGAGACCCAGTACTTC | CASSPVGLAGFQETQYF
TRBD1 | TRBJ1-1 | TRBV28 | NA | TGTGCCAGCAGTTTGTTACGCAGGGGGCGACCGAACACTGAAGCTTTCTTT | CASSLLRRGRPNTEAFF
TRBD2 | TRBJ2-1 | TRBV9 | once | TGTGCCAGCAGCCCAAGACTAGCGGGAGGCAATGAGCAGTTCTTC | CASSPRLAGGNEQFF
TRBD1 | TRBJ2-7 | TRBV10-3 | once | TGTGCCATCAGTGACTCTGGGACAGGGTTCTACGAGCAGTACTTC | CAISDSGTGFYEQYF
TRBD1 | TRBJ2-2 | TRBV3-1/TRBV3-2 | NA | TGTGCCAGCAGCCCTCTCGGGACAGTAAACACCGGGGAGCTGTTTTTT | CASSPLGTVNTGELFF
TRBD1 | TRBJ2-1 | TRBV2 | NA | TGTGCCAGCAGTGAATTCGGACAGGGGGCCTTAGATGAGCAGTTCTTC | CASSEFGQGALDEQFF
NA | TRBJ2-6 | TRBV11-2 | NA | TGTGCCAGCAGCTTAGAACCTCGTAGTGGGGCCAACGTCCTGACTTTC | CASSLEPRSGANVLTF
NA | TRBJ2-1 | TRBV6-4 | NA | TGTGCCAGCAGTGACGCCGCCGGGATGGCGGGCGGGTACAATGAGCAGTTCTTC | CASSDAAGMAGGYNEQFF
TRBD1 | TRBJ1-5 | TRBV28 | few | TGTGCCAGCAGTTTCCCTAGACAGGGGAATCAGCCCCAGCATTTT | CASSFPRQGNQPQHF
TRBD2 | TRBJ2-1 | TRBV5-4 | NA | TGTGCCAGCAGCCGAAAACTACTAGCGGGGGCCTTGGGTGAGCAGTTCTTC | CASSRKLLAGALGEQFF
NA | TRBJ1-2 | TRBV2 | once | TGTGCCAGCAGTGAAGACAGCTATGGCTACACCTTC | CASSEDSYGYTF
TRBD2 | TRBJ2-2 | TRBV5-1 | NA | TGCGCCAGCAGCTCAAAGACTAGCGGGGGCACCGGGGAGCTGTTTTTT | CASSSKTSGGTGELFF
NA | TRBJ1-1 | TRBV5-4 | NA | TGTGCCAGCAGCTTGGCTGGCGACATGAACACTGAAGCTTTCTTT | CASSLAGDMNTEAFF
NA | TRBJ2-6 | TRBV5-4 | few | TGTGCCAGCAGCCCCGGGACATCCCTCTCCTCTGGGGCCAACGTCCTGACTTTC | CASSPGTSLSSGANVLTF
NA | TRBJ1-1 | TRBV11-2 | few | TGTGCCAGCAGCCAGGACGGGGGTTGGAACACTGAAGCTTTCTTT | CASSQDGGWNTEAFF